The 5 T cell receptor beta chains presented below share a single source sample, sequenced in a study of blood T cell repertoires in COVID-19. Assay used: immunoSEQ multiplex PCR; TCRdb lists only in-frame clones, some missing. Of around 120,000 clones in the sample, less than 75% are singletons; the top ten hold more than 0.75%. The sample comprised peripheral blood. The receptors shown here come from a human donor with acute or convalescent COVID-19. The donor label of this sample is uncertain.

The CDR3 loop reads CASTPLGGASYGYTF. In nucleotides, the CDR3 is TGTGCCAGCACCCCACTGGGGGGTGCCTCCTATGGCTACACCTTC. The chain combines TRBV7-2 with TRBJ1-2; TRBD1 might be the D (5 bases). Germline V gene data show CDR1 as SGHTA and CDR2 as FQGNSA. The CDR3 is 15 residues long. The ends were cut back, 7 bases at V and 4 bases at J, with 19 bases in the middle.

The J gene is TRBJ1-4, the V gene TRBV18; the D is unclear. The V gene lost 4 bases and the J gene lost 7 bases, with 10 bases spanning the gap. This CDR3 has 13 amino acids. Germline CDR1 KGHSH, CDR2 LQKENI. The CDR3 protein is CASSLNSGEKLFF. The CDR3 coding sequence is TGTGCCAGCTCACTTAACAGCGGTGAAAAACTGTTTTTT.

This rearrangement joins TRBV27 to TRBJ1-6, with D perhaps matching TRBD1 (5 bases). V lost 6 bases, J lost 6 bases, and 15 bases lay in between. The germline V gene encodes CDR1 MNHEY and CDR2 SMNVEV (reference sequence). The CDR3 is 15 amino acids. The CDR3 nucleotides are TGTGCCAGCAGCCGTTCAGGGAGGAGTAATTCACCCCTCCACTTT. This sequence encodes CASSRSGRSNSPLHF.

CDR3 sequence: CASSSYRTGKNTEAFF. The CDR3 nucleotides are TGTGCCAGCAGTTCATACCGGACAGGGAAGAACACTGAAGCTTTCTTT. J is TRBJ1-1 and V is TRBV6-5; 8 positions match TRBD1. The CDR3 spans 16 residues. The V gene's germline CDR1 is MNHEY and CDR2 SVGAGI. Losses at the gene ends were 4 bases for V and 1 base for J; bases not matched to a gene: 8.

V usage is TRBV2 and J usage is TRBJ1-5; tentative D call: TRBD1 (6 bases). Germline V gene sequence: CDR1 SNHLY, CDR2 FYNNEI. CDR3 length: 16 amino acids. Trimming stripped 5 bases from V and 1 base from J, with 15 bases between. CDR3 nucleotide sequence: TGTGCCAGCAGTACCCTATGGGGGCGAAGCAATCAGCCCCAGCATTTT. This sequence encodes CASSTLWGRSNQPQHF.